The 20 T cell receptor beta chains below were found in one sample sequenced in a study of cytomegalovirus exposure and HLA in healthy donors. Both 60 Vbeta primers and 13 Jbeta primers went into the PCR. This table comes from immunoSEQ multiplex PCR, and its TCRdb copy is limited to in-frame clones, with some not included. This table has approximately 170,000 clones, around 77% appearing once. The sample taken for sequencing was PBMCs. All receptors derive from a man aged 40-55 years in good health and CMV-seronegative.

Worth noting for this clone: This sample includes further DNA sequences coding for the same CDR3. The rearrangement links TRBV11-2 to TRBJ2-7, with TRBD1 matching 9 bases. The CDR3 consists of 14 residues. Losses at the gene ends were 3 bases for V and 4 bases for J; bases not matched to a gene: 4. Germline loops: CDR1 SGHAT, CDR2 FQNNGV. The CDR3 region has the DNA TGTGCCAGCAGCTTGGGGACAGGGAGATACGAGCAGTACTTC. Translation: CASSLGTGRYEQYF.

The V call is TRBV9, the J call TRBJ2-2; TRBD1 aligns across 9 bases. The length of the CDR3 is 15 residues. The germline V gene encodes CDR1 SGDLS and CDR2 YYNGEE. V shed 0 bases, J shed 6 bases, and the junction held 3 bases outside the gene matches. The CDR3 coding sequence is TGTGCCAGCAGCGTAGGGGACAGGGTGGCCGGGGAGCTGTTTTTT. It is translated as CASSVGDRVAGELFF.

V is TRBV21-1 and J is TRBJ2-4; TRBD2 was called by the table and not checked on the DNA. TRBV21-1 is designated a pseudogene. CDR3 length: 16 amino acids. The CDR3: CASSGSGPGAKNIQYF. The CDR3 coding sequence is TGTGCCAGCAGCGGCTCCGGCCCGGGGGCCAAAAACATTCAGTACTTC.

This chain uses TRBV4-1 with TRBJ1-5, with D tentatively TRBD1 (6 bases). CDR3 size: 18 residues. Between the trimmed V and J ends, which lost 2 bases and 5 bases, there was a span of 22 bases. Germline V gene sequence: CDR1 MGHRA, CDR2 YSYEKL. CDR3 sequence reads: CASSQLASTGKADQPQHF. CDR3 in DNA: TGCGCCAGCAGCCAACTAGCCTCTACAGGGAAGGCGGATCAGCCCCAGCATTTT.

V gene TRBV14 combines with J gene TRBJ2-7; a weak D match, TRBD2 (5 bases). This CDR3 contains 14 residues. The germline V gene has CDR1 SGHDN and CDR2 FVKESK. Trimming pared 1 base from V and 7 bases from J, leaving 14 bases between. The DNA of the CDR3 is TGTGCCAGCAGCCAAGCTTCTGGCAGCGGAGAGCAGTACGTC. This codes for CASSQASGSGEQYV.

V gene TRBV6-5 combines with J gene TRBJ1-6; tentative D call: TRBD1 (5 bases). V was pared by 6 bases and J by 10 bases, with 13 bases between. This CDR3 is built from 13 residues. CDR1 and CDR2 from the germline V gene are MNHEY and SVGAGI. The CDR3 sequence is CASRGAGYSPLHF. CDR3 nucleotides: TGTGCCAGCAGGGGCGCAGGGTACTCACCCCTCCACTTT.

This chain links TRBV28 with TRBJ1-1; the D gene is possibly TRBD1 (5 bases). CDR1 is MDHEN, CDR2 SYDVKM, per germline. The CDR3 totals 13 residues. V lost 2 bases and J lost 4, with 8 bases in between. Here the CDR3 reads CASSLPGITEAFF. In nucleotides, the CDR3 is TGTGCCAGCAGTTTACCAGGGATCACTGAAGCTTTCTTT.

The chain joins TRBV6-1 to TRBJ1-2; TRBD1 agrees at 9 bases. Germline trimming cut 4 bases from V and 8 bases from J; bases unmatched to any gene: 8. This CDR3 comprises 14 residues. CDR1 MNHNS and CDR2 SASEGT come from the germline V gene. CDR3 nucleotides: TGTGCCAGCAGTGTAGACCCGGGACAGGGAGGCTACACCTTC. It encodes CASSVDPGQGGYTF.

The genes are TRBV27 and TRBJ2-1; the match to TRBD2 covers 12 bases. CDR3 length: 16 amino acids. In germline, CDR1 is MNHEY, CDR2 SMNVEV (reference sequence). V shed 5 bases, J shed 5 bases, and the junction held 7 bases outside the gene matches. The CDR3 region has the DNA TGTGCCAGCAGTAACCGACTAGCGGGAGTCCACAATGAGCAGTTCTTC. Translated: CASSNRLAGVHNEQFF.

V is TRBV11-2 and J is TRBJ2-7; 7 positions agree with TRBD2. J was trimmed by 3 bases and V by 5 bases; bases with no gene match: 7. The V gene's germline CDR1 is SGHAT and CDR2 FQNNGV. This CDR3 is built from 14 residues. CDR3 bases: TGTGCCAGCAGCCCCCTTCGCGGGAGCTACGAGCAGTACTTC. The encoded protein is CASSPLRGSYEQYF.

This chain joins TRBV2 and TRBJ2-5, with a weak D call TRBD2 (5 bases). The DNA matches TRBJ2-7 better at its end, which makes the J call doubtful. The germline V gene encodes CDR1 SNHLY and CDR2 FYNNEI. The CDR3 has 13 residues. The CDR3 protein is CASIRDNSYEQYF. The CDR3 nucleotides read TGTGCCAGCATCCGGGATAATTCCTACGAGCAGTACTTC.

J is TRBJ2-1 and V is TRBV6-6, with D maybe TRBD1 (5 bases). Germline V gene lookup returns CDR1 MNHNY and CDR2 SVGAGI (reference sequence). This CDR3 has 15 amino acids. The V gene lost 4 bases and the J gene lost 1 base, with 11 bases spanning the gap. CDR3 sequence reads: CASSFRQLSYNEQFF. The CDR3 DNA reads TGTGCCAGCAGTTTTCGACAGCTTTCCTACAATGAGCAGTTCTTC.

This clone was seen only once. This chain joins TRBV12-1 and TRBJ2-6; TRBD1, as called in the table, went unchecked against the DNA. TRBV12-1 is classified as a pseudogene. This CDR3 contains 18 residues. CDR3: CASSFRGQLYSGANVLTF. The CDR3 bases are TGTGCCAGCAGCTTCCGGGGACAGTTATACTCTGGGGCCAACGTCCTGACTTTC.

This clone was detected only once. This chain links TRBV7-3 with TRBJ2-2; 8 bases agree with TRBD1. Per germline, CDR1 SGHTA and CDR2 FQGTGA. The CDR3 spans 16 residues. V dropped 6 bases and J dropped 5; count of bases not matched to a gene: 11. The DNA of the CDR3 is TGTGCCAGCAGTTTACGACAGGGGACGAGTACCGGGGAGCTGTTTTTT. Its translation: CASSLRQGTSTGELFF.

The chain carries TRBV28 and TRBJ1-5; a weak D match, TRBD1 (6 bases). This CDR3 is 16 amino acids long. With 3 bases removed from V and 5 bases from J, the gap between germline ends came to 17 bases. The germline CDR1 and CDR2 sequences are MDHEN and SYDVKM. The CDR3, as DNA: TGTGCCAGCAGTTTTGTGAGACAGGTAGTCCATCAGCCCCAGCATTTT. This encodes CASSFVRQVVHQPQHF.

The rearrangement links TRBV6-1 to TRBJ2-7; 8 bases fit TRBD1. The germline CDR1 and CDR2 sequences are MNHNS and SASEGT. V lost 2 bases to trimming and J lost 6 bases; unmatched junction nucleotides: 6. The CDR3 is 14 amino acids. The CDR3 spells CASSESSTGAEQYF. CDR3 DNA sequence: TGTGCCAGCAGTGAATCGTCGACAGGGGCCGAGCAGTACTTC.

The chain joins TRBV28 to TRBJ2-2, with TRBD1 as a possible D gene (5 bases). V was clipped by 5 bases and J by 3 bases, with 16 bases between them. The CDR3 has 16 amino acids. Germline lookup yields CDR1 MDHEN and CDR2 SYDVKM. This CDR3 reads CASSPWGRWDTGELFF. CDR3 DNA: TGTGCCAGCAGTCCCTGGGGCAGATGGGACACCGGGGAGCTGTTTTTT.

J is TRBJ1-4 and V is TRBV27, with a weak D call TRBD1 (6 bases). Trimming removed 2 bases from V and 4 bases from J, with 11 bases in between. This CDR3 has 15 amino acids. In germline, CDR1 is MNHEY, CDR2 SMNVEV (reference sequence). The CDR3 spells CASSLGGSDNEKLFF. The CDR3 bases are TGTGCCAGCAGTTTAGGGGGCAGTGATAATGAAAAACTGTTTTTT.

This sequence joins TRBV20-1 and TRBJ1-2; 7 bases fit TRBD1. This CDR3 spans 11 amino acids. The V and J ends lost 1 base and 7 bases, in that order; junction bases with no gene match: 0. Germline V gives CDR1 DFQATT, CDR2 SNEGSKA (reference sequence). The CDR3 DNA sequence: TGCAGTGCTAGAGCAGGGGGTGGCTACACCTTC. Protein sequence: CSARAGGGYTF.

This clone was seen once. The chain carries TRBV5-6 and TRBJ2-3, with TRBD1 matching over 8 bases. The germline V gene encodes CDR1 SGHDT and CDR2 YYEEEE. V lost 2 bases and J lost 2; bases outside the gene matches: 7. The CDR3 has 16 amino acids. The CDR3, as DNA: TGTGCCAGCAGCTTTAGGACAGGGCGGTTCACAGATACGCAGTATTTT. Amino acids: CASSFRTGRFTDTQYF.